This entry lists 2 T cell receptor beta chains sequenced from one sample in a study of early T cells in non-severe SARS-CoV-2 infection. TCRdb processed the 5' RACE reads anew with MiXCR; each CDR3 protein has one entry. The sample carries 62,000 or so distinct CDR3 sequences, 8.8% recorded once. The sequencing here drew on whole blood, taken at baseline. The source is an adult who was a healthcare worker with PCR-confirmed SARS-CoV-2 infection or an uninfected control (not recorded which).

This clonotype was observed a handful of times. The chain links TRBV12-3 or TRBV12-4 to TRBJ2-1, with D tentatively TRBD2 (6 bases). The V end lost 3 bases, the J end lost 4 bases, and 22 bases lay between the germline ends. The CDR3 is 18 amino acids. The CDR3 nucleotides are TGTGCCAGCAGTTTGCCCACAATTATTGGGGGGACTTACAATGAGCAGTTCTTC. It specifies CASSLPTIIGGTYNEQFF.

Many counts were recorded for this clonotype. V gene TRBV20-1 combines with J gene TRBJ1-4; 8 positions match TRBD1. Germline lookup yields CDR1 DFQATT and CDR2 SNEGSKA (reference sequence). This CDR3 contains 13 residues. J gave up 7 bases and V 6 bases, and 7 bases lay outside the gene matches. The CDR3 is CSATGTGGEKLFF. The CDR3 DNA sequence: TGCAGTGCAACTGGGACAGGCGGTGAAAAACTGTTTTTT.